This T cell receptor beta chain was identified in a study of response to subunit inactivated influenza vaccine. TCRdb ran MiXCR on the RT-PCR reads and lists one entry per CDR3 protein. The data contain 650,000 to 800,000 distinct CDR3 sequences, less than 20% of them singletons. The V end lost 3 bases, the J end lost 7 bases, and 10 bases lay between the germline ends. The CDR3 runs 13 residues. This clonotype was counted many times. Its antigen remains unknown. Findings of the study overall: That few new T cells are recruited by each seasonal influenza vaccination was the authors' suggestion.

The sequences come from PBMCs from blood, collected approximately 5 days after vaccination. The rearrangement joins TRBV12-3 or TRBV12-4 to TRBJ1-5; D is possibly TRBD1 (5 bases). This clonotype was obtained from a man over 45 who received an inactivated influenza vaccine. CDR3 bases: TGTGCCAGCAGTTTTGGTGGGGCCCAGCCCCAGCATTTT. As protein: CASSFGGAQPQHF.